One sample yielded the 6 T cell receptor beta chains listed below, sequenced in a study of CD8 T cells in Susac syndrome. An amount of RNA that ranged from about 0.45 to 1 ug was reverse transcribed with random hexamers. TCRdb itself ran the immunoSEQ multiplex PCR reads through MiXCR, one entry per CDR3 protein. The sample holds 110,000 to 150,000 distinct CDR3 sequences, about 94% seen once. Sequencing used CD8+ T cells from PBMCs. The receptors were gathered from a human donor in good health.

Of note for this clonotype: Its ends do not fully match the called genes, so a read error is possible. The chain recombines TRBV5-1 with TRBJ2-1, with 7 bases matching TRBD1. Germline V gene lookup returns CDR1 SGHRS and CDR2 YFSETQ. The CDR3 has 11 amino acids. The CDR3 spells CASSFQGTALF. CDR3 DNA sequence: TGCGCCAGCAGCTTTCAGGGGACAGCCCTCTTC. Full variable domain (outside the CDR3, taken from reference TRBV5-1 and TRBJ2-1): KAGVTQTPRYLIKTRGQQVTLSCSPISGHRSVSWYQQTPGQGLQFLFEYFSETQRNKGNFPGRFSGRQFSNSRSEMNVSTLELGDSALYLCASSFQGTALFGPGTRLTVL.

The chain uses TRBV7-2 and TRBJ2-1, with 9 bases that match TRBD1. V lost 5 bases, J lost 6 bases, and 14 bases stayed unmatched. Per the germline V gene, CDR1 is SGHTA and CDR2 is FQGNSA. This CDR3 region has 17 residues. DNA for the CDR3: TGTGCCAGCAGCGCAACCGGTGGGACAGGGATCGGCAATGAGCAGTTCTTC. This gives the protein CASSATGGTGIGNEQFF.

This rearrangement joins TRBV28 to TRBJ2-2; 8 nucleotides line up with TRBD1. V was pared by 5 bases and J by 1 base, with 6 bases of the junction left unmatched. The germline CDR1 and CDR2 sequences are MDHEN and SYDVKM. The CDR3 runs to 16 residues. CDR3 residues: CASSLPGTGNTGELFF. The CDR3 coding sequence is TGTGCCAGCAGTCTCCCCGGGACAGGGAACACCGGGGAGCTGTTTTTT.

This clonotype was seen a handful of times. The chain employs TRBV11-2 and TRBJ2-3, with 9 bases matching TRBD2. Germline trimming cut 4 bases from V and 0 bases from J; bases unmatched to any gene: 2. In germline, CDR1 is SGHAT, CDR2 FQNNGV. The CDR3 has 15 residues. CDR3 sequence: CASSWAGGSTDTQYF. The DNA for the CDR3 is TGTGCCAGCAGCTGGGCGGGAGGGAGCACAGATACGCAGTATTTT.

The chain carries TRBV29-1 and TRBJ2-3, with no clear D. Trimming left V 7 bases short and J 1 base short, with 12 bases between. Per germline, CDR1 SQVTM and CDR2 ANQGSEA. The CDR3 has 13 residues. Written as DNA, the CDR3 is TGCAGCGGACTGATACTTGGCACAGATACGCAGTATTTT. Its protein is CSGLILGTDTQYF.

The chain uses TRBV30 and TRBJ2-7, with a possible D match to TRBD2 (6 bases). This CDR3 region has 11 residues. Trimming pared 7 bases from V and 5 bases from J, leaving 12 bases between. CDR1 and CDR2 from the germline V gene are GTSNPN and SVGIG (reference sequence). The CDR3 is CASSRGDEQYF. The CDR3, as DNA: TGTGCCTCCTCCCGCGGGGACGAGCAGTACTTC.